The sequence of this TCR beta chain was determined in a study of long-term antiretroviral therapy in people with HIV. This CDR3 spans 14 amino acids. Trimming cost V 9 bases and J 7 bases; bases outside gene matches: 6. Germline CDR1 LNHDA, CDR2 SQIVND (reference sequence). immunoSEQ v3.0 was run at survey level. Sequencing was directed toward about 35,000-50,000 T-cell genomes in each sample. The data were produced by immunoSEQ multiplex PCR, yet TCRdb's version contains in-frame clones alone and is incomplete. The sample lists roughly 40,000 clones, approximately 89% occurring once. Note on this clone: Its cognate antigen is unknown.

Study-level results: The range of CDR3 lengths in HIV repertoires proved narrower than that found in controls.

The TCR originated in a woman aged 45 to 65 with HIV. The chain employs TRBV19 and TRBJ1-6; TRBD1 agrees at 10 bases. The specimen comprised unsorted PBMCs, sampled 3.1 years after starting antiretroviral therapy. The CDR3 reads CASRQGAVNSPLHF. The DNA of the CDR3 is TGTGCCAGCCGACAGGGGGCAGTAAATTCACCCCTCCACTTT.